One sample yielded the 13 T cell receptor beta chains listed below, sequenced in a study of memory CD4+ T cells and cytomegalovirus serostatus. Sequenced by immunoSEQ multiplex PCR; TCRdb stores in-frame clones only, minus some. Among approximately 60,000 clones listed, around 80% were seen once. The sort gate was single viable CD3+CD4+CD8-CD45RO+ cells for memory CD4+ T cells. Material for sequencing was memory CD4+ T cells from blood. The receptors were gathered from an adult in good health and CMV-seronegative.

The rearrangement joins TRBV7-8 to TRBJ2-7, with D perhaps TRBD2 (5 bases). The germline V and J ends were trimmed by 7 bases and 6 bases, with 22 bases remaining between them. Germline CDR1 is SGHVS and CDR2 is FQNEAQ. The CDR3 loop spans 15 amino acids. CDR3: CASTSVEGSSAEQYF. The CDR3 nucleotides read TGTGCCAGCACCTCTGTAGAAGGGAGTTCGGCCGAGCAGTACTTC.

J is TRBJ1-4 and V is TRBV7-8, with a possible D match to TRBD1 (5 bases). The CDR3 covers 13 residues. Looked up from germline, CDR1 is SGHVS and CDR2 is FQNEAQ. Between the trimmed V and J ends, which lost 6 bases and 14 bases, there was a span of 19 bases. Written as DNA, the CDR3 is TGTGCCAGCAGGTCCGGGACCGACGATTGGCTGTTTTTT. Translated, it gives CASRSGTDDWLFF.

The chain links TRBV12-5 to TRBJ1-5; 11 bases match TRBD1. Germline V lookup: CDR1 LGHNT, CDR2 FRNRAP. The CDR3 consists of 15 residues. J gave up 4 bases and V 5 bases, and 4 bases lay outside the gene matches. The CDR3 DNA reads TGTGCTAGTGGTGGGGACAGGGGGTATAATCAGCCCCAGCATTTT. Its translation: CASGGDRGYNQPQHF.

This sequence joins TRBV7-6 and TRBJ2-3; D tentatively fits TRBD1 or TRBD2 (5 bases each). Trimming pared 0 bases from V and 3 bases from J, leaving 13 bases between. From germline, CDR1 is SGHVS and CDR2 FNYEAQ. The CDR3 is 16 amino acids. The CDR3 protein is CASSLARGVGTDTQYF. CDR3 DNA sequence: TGTGCCAGCAGCTTAGCGAGGGGAGTTGGGACAGATACGCAGTATTTT.

The chain joins TRBV6-5 to TRBJ1-1; D uncertain. This CDR3 has 14 amino acids. The V end lost 5 bases, the J end lost 1 base, and 11 bases lay between the germline ends. Germline values: CDR1 MNHEY, CDR2 SVGAGI. The chain's CDR3 is CASSHPERNTEAFF. In DNA form, the CDR3 reads TGTGCCAGCAGTCATCCCGAAAGGAACACTGAAGCTTTCTTT.

The CDR3 coding sequence is TGTGCCAGCAGTTACAAGAGACAGGGGATCGGGGAGCTGTTTTTT. Its protein product is CASSYKRQGIGELFF. The chain links TRBV6-5 to TRBJ2-2; 8 positions match TRBD1. The CDR3 is 15 residues long. The germline V gene has CDR1 MNHEY and CDR2 SVGAGI. The ends lost 2 bases at V and 7 bases at J; junction bases unmatched: 6.

J is TRBJ2-7 and V is TRBV6-5; possible D gene TRBD2, 6 bases. CDR3 length equals 13 residues. Trimming took 6 bases from V and 8 from J, leaving 17 bases between them. Germline assignment: CDR1 MNHEY and CDR2 SVGAGI. CDR3: CASSPTSGGKQYF. The DNA of the CDR3 is TGTGCCAGCAGCCCGACTAGTGGGGGGAAGCAGTACTTC.

The V call is TRBV2, the J call TRBJ1-1; TRBD1 agrees at 9 bases. The junction had 6 bases not matched to a gene; V was cut back by 5 bases and J by 5 bases. The CDR3 covers 14 residues. CDR1 SNHLY and CDR2 FYNNEI come from the germline V gene. The CDR3 reads CASSKTGGETEAFF. The CDR3 DNA reads as TGTGCCAGCAGTAAGACAGGGGGGGAAACTGAAGCTTTCTTT.

This chain connects TRBV6-4 to TRBJ2-1, with 8 nucleotides matching TRBD2. With V trimmed by 6 bases and J by 16 bases, 14 bases remained unmatched. CDR1 MRHNA and CDR2 SNTAGT come from the germline V gene. There are 13 residues in the CDR3. DNA for the CDR3: TGTGCCAGCAGCGATCTAGCGGGTTCCCCCGTCTTCTTC. Translating it yields CASSDLAGSPVFF.

This chain uses TRBV19 with TRBJ1-3; D not certain. This CDR3 is built from 12 residues. The ends were cut back, 3 bases at V and 4 bases at J, with 4 bases in the middle. Per the germline V gene, CDR1 is LNHDA and CDR2 is SQIVND (reference sequence). This CDR3 reads CASSMRGNTIYF. As DNA, the CDR3 is TGTGCCAGTAGTATGCGGGGAAACACCATATATTTT.

The gene calls are TRBV19 and TRBJ1-5; D gene unclear. CDR3 length: 15 residues. The ends were cut back, 4 bases at V and 4 bases at J, with 14 bases in the middle. Per the germline V gene, CDR1 is LNHDA and CDR2 is SQIVND (reference sequence). The CDR3, as DNA: TGTGCCAGTAGTACCTTTCTGCGTTCTAATCAGCCCCAGCATTTT. Translating gives CASSTFLRSNQPQHF.

The chain is built from TRBV27 and TRBJ2-3; 10 bases map to TRBD2. After removal of 6 bases from V and 5 bases from J, the junction contained 2 bases not matched to a gene. The CDR3 contains 13 residues. Germline-derived CDR1 and CDR2 are MNHEY and SMNVEV (reference sequence). CDR3 DNA sequence: TGTGCCAGCAGCATAGCGGGGGGAGATACGCAGTATTTT. Translated: CASSIAGGDTQYF.

The genes are TRBV9 and TRBJ2-4; D remains unclear. V gave up 0 bases and J gave up 6 bases, with 7 bases separating them. In germline, CDR1 is SGDLS, CDR2 YYNGEE. This CDR3 is built from 13 residues. For the CDR3, the DNA is TGTGCCAGCAGCGTAGGAGTGGCAAACATTCAGTACTTC. This sequence encodes CASSVGVANIQYF. The full variable domain, completed using reference TRBV9 and TRBJ2-4, is DSGVTQTPKHLITATGQRVTLRCSPRSGDLSVYWYQQSLDQGLQFLIQYYNGEERAKGNILERFSAQQFPDLHSELNLSSLELGDSALYFCASSVGVANIQYFGAGTRLSVL.